This T cell receptor beta chain is drawn from a study of OX40 agonist ivuxolimab in advanced cancers. At the level of the study: Three patients had partial responses: one hepatocellular carcinoma, two cutaneous melanoma. Study-wide findings and caveats: The study found that CD8+ T cells averaged more expanded clones than CD4+.

Blood got drawn at baseline, again on cycle 4 day 1, and then on cycle 7 day 1. Sequenced by immunoSEQ multiplex PCR; TCRdb stores in-frame clones only, minus some. The sample lists nearly 25,000 clones; approximately 80% were seen once. Germline CDR1 GTSNPN, CDR2 SVGIG (reference sequence). The CDR3 is made up of 14 amino acids. V shed 3 bases and J shed 4 bases, with 15 bases lying between them. Turning to this clone: Its matching antigen is unknown.

This receptor was identified in an adult with an advanced solid tumor such as melanoma, head and neck, liver or kidney cancer. The chain combines TRBV30 with TRBJ1-2, with a weak D call TRBD1 (6 bases). The material sequenced was CD4+ or CD8+ T cells sorted from blood, taken in a trial of the OX40 agonist ivuxolimab. The CDR3 coding sequence is TGTGCCTGGAGGAATAGGGGGATAGTCTATGGCTACACCTTC. It specifies CAWRNRGIVYGYTF.